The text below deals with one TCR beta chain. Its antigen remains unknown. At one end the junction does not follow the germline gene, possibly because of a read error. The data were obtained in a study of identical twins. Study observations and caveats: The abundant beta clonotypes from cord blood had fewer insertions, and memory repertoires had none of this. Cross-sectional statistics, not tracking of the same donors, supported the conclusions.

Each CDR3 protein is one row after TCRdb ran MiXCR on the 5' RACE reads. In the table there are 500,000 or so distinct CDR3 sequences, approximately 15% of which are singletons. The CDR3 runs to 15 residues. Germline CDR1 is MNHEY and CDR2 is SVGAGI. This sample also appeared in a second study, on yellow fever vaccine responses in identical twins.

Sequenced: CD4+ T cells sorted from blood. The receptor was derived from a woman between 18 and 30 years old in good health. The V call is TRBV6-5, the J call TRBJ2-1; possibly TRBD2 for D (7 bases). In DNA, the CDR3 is TGTGCCAGCAGTCACTCGGGGGGCCGTGGGAATGAGCAGTTCTTC. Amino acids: CASSHSGGRGNEQFF.